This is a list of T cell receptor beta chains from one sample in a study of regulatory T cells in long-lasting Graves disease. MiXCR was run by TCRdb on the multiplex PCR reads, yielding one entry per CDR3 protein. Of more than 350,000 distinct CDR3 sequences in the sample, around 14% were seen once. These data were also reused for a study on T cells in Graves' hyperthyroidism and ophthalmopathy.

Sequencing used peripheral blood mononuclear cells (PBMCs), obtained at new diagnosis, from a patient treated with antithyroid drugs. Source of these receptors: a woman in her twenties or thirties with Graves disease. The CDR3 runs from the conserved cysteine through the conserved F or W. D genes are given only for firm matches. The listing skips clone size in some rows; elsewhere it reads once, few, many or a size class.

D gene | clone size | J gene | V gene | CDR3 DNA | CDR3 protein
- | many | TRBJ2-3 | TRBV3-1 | TGTGCCAGCAGCCAAGAACGGGACACGCAGTATTTT | CASSQERDTQYF
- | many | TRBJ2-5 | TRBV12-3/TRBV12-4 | TGTGCCAGCAGATTGAGGTCAGGGACCCAAAAAGAGACCCAGTACTTC | CASRLRSGTQKETQYF
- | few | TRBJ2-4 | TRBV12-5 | TGTGCTAGTGGTGGCCCCTCCGATCGTGCCCTGGCCAAAAACATTCAGTACTTC | CASGGPSDRALAKNIQYF
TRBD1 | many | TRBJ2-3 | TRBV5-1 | TGCGCCAGCAGCTCCGGACAGGGAAATTCAGATACGCAGTATTTT | CASSSGQGNSDTQYF
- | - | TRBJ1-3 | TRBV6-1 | TGTGCCAGCATCACGAGTACGAGTTTTTTCTCTGGAAACACCATATATTTT | CASITSTSFFSGNTIYF
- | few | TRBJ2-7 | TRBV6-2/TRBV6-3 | TGTGCCAGCAGTACGGGGGGCACCTCCTACGAGCAGTACTTC | CASSTGGTSYEQYF
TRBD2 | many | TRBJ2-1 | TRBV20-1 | TGCAGTGCCCGAGGCGGGACTAGCGGGAGACATGAGCAGTTCTTC | CSARGGTSGRHEQFF
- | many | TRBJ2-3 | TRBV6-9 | TGTGCCAGCAGTTACACTCCCACAGATACGCAGTATTTT | CASSYTPTDTQYF
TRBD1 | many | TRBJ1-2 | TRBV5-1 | TGCGCCAGCAGGCCTGGCGGGACAGGGGACTATGGCTACACCTTC | CASRPGGTGDYGYTF
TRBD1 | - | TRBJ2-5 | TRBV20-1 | TGCAGTGCTAGAGATCATTTAACAGGGGGTGTCAACCAAGAGACCCAGTACTTC | CSARDHLTGGVNQETQYF
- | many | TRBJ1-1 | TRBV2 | TGTGCCAGCAGTGAAGCAGGATACACTGAAGCTTTCTTT | CASSEAGYTEAFF
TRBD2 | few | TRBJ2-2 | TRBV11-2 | TGTGCCAGCGGCCGGGAGGCGGGAGTCCCCGGGGAGCTGTTTTTT | CASGREAGVPGELFF
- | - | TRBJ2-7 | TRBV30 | TGTGCCTGGAGTGTACACCTAGCCAACACGGGGTCCTACGAGCAGTACTTC | CAWSVHLANTGSYEQYF
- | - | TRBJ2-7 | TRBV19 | TGTGCCAGTAGTACCCGGGACTCCTGGCACGAGCAGTACTTC | CASSTRDSWHEQYF
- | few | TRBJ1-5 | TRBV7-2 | TGTGCCAGCAGCTTAGCTTCAGGAGGTAGCAATCAGCCCCAGCATTTT | CASSLASGGSNQPQHF
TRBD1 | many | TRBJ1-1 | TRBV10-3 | TGTGCCATCAGTGACAGGGGGACTGAAGCTTTCTTT | CAISDRGTEAFF
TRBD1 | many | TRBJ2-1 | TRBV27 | TGTGCCAGCAGCCGACAGGGAAGGAATGAGCAGTTCTTC | CASSRQGRNEQFF
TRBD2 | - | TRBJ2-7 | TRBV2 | TGTGCCAGCAGTGAAATATTCTGGGAGGGCCAGTACGAGCAGTACTTC | CASSEIFWEGQYEQYF
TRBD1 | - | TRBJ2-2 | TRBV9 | TGTGCCAGCAGCCCCCGCTTCCAAAGACAGGGCGGACTCGGGGAGCCGTTTTTT | CASSPRFQRQGGLGEPFF
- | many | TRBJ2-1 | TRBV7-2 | TGTGCCAGCAACCCGGACGGATACAATGAGCAGTTCTTC | CASNPDGYNEQFF
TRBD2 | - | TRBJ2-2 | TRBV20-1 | TGCAGTGTAGGGGGACTAGCGGGAGACACCGGGGAGCTGTTTTTT | CSVGGLAGDTGELFF
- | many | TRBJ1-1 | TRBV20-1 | TGCAGTGCTAGTTGCACGGGAGAGAACACTGAAGCTTTCTTT | CSASCTGENTEAFF
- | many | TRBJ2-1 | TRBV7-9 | TGTGCCAGCAGCTTGAGGGAACAGGGAAATGAGCAGTTCTTC | CASSLREQGNEQFF
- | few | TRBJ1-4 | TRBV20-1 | TGCAGTGCTAGAGGAATCCAGGCCACCACTAAACTGTTTTTT | CSARGIQATTKLFF
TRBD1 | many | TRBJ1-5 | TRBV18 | TGTGCCAGCTCACGACAGGGTGGCTGGACTCAGCCCCAGCATTTT | CASSRQGGWTQPQHF
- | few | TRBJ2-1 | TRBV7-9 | TGTGCCAGCAGCCCCTCCGGATATGGCTCGGACAATGAGCAGTTCTTC | CASSPSGYGSDNEQFF
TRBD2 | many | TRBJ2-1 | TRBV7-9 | TGTGCCAGCAGCTTGACTAGCGGGAGTTATGAGCAGTTCTTC | CASSLTSGSYEQFF
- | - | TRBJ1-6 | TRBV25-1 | TGTGCCAGCAGTGAATATACGAGGATGAATAATTCACCCCTCCACTTT | CASSEYTRMNNSPLHF
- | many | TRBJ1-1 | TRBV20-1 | TGCAGTGCTAGATCGTTGAACACTGAAGCTTTCTTT | CSARSLNTEAFF
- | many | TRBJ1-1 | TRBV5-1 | TGCGCCAGCAGCTTGAATGACAGAAAGGTTGAAGCTTTCTTT | CASSLNDRKVEAFF
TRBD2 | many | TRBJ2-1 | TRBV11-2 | TGTGCCAGCTCACTGGGACTAGCCGGGAATGAGCAGTTCTTC | CASSLGLAGNEQFF
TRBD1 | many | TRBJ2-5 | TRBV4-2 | TGTGCCAGCAGCCAAAGGCGACAGGGTCGAGAGACCCAGTACTTC | CASSQRRQGRETQYF
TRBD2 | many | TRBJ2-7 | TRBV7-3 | TGTGCCAGCAGCTTAGGGCCGGGACTAGAATACGAGCAGTACTTC | CASSLGPGLEYEQYF
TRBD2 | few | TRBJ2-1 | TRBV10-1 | TGCGCCAGCAGCGGGGGGAAAGCGGGAGTAGATGAGCAGTTCTTC | CASSGGKAGVDEQFF
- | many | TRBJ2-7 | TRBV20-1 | TGCAGTGCTAAGAGGGACGAGCAGTACTTC | CSAKRDEQYF
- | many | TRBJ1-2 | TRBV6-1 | TGTGCCAGCAGTGCCTCCGGGACAAACTATGGCTACACCTTC | CASSASGTNYGYTF
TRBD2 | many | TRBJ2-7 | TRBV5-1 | TGCGCCAGCCCTCCCCAGACTAGCGGGGGATACGAGCAGTACTTC | CASPPQTSGGYEQYF
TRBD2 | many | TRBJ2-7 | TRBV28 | TGTGCCAGCAGCTGGGAGTCAGCGGGAGCCTACGAGCAGTACTTC | CASSWESAGAYEQYF
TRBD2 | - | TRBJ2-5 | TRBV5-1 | TGCGCCAGTAGCTCTGGGCGGGAGGGCCCGGGAGAGACCCAGTACTTC | CASSSGREGPGETQYF
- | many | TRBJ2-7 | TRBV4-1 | TGCGCCAGCAGCCACGACAACTCCTACGAGCAGTACTTC | CASSHDNSYEQYF
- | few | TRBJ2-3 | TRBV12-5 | TGTGCTAGTGGTTTATCCCCAGGAGATACGCAGTATTTT | CASGLSPGDTQYF
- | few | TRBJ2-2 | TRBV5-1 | TGCGCCAGCTCTGAAGGGATCGGGTTCGGGGAGCTGTTTTTT | CASSEGIGFGELFF
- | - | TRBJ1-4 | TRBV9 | TGTGCCAGCAGCGTAGTTCCCGATGAAAAACTGTTTTTT | CASSVVPDEKLFF
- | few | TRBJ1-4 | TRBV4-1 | TGCGCCAGCAGCCTAGGAGTTGGGGAAAAACTGTTTTTT | CASSLGVGEKLFF
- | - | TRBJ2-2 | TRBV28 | TGTGCCAGCAGTTTAGGGCCCCAGAACACCGGGGAGCTGTTTTTT | CASSLGPQNTGELFF
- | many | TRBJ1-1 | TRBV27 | TGTGCCAGCAGTTTATCAAGGGGCTCTGAAGCTTTCTTT | CASSLSRGSEAFF
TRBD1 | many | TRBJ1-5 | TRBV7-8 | TGTGCCAGCAGCTTAGGGGACAGGGGCCTTAGGCCCCAGCATTTT | CASSLGDRGLRPQHF
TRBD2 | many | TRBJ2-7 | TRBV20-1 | TGCAGTGCTAGGGACGGGGGAGGGCCTAAAGACTACGAGCAGTACTTC | CSARDGGGPKDYEQYF
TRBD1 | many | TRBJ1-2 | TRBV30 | TGTGCCTGGAGCGGCCAGGGGGCGATTGGCTACACCTTC | CAWSGQGAIGYTF
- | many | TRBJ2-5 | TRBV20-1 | TGCAGTGCTAGTTGGTCAGAGGAGACCCAGTACTTC | CSASWSEETQYF
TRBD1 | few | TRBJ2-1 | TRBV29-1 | TGCAGCGTTGAAGGGCTAGGGGACAGCATTTTTTACAATGAGCAGTTCTTC | CSVEGLGDSIFYNEQFF
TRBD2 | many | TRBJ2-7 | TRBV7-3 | TGTGCCAGCAGCTTAACGGGAGGGTCAGTGCAGTACTTC | CASSLTGGSVQYF
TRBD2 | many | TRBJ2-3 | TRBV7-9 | TGTGCCAGCAGCTCTTCTAGCGGGAGGGCCCGAGATACGCAGTATTTT | CASSSSSGRARDTQYF
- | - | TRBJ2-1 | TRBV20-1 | TGCAGTGCTAGACGCCCTTCCTACAATGAGCAGTTCTTC | CSARRPSYNEQFF
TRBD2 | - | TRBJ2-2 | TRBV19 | TGTGCCAGTAGCGTTAGCGGGAGACCGACCGGGGAGCTGTTTTTT | CASSVSGRPTGELFF
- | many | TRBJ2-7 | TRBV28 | TGTGCCAGCAGTCCAACAGTCTACGAGCAGTACTTC | CASSPTVYEQYF
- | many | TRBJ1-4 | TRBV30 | TGTGCCTGGAATCTGGCAGGGGTGAATGAAAAACTGTTTTTT | CAWNLAGVNEKLFF
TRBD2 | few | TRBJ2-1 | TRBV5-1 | TGCGCCAGCAGCTTGGGGCTAGCGGGAGTTACCTCCTACAATGAGCAGTTCTTC | CASSLGLAGVTSYNEQFF
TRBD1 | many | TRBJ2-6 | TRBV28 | TGTGCCAGCAGTTTACTTGGACAGGGCAATTCTGGGGCCAACGTCCTGACTTTC | CASSLLGQGNSGANVLTF